This T cell receptor (beta chain) was captured by sequencing in a study of ipilimumab plus nivolumab after autologous stem cell transplantation. Whole-study results and caveats: The authors say TCR, Treg and microbiome findings warrant further study.

Germline V gene data show CDR1 as KGHSH and CDR2 as LQKENI. Trimming took off 0 bases at V and 0 bases at J, with 9 bases between the two ends. The CDR3 totals 16 residues. Assay: immunoSEQ multiplex PCR; the TCRdb copy retains only in-frame clones and omits some. The sample records 10,000 to 15,000 clones, roughly 73% being singletons. This clone was detected a few times. Its target is not known. This receptor was obtained from a male donor with diffuse large B-cell lymphoma. Sequences were derived from PBMCs, sampled in a trial of ipilimumab plus nivolumab as post-transplant consolidation. This chain joins TRBV18 and TRBJ1-5; D gene ambiguous. The CDR3 loop is CASSPPYTYSNQPQHF. The CDR3 DNA is TGTGCCAGCTCACCACCCTACACTTATAGCAATCAGCCCCAGCATTTT. The full variable domain, its missing parts supplied by reference TRBV18 and TRBJ1-5, is NAGVMQNPRHLVRRRGQEARLRCSPMKGHSHVYWYRQLPEEGLKFMVYLQKENIIDESGMPKERFSAEFPKEGPSILRIQQVVRGDSAAYFCASSPPYTYSNQPQHFGDGTRLSIL.